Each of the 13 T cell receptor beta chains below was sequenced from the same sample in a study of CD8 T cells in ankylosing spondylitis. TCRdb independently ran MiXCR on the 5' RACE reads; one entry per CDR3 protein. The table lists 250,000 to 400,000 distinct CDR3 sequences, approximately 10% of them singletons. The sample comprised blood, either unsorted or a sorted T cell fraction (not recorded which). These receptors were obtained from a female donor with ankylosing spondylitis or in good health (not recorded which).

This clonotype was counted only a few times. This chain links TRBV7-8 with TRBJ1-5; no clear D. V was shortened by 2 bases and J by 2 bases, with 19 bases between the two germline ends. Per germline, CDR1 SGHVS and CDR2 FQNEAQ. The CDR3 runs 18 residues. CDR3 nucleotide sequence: TGTGCCAGCAGCTTAAGGCTGGGGATTTCGCTGGGCAATCAGCCCCAGCATTTT. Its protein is CASSLRLGISLGNQPQHF.

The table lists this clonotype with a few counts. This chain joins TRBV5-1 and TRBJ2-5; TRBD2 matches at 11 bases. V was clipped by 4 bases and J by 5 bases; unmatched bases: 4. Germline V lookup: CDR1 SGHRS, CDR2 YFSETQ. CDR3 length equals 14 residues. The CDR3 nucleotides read TGCGCCAGCAGCACCCTAGCGGGAGGTGAGACCCAGTACTTC. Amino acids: CASSTLAGGETQYF.

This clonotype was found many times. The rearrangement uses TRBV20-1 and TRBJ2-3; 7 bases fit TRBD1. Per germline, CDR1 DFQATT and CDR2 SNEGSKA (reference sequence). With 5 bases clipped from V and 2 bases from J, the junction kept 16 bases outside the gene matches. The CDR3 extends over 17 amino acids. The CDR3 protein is CSAASTGVPSNTDTQYF. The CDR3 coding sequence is TGCAGTGCTGCCTCAACAGGGGTCCCTAGTAACACAGATACGCAGTATTTT.

The CDR3 spells CSAGGTDNEKLFF. The DNA for the CDR3 is TGCAGTGCTGGGGGGACAGATAATGAAAAACTGTTTTTT. The chain recombines TRBV20-1 with TRBJ1-4, with TRBD1 matching 7 bases. Germline values: CDR1 DFQATT, CDR2 SNEGSKA (reference sequence). This CDR3 spans 13 amino acids. V gave up 5 bases and J gave up 4 bases; unmatched junction bases: 4.

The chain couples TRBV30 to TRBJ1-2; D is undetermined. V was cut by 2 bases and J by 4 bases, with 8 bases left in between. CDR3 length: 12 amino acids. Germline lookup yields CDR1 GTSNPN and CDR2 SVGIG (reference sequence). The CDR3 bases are TGTGCCTGGAGTCCGGAACGCTATGGCTACACCTTC. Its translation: CAWSPERYGYTF.

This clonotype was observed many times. CDR3 loop: CASSTSTSYNEQFF. The CDR3 DNA sequence: TGTGCCAGCAGCACCTCGACTAGTTACAATGAGCAGTTCTTC. V and J are TRBV7-9 and TRBJ2-1, with D perhaps matching TRBD2 (6 bases). The CDR3 loop spans 14 amino acids. CDR1 SEHNR and CDR2 FQNEAQ come from the germline V gene (reference sequence). V lost 5 bases and J 4 bases, leaving 12 bases between the germline ends.

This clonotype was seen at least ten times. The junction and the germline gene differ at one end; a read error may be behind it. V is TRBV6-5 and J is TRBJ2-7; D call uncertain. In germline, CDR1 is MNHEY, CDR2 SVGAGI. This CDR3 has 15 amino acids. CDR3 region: CASSYSAGDDSRRNF. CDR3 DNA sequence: TGTGCCAGCAGTTACTCGGCAGGAGACGATTCACGAAGGAACTTC.

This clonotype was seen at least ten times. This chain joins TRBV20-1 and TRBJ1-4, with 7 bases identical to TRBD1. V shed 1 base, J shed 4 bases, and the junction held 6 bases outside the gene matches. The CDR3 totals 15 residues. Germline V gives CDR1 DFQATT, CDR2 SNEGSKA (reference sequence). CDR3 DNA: TGCAGTGCTAGAGCTTCCTACAGGGGTAATGAAAAACTGTTTTTT. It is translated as CSARASYRGNEKLFF.

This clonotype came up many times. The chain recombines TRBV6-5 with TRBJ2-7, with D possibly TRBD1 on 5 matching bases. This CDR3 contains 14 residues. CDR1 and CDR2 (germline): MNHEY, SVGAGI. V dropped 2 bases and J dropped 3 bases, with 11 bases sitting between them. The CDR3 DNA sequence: TGTGCCAGCAGTTACCTCGCCCAGGGCTACGAGCAGTACTTC. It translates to CASSYLAQGYEQYF.

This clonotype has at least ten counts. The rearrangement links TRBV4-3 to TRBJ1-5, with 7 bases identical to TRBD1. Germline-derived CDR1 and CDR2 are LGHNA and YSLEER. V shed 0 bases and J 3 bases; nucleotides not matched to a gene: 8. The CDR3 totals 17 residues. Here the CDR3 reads CASSQDSRGQNNQPQHF. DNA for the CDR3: TGCGCCAGCAGCCAAGATTCGAGGGGGCAGAACAATCAGCCCCAGCATTTT.

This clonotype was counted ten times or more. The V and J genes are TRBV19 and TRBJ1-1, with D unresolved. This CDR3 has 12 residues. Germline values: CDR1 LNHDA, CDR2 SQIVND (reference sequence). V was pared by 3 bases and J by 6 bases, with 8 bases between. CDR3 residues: CASSMGLAEAFF. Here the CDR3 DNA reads TGTGCCAGTAGTATGGGCTTGGCTGAAGCTTTCTTT. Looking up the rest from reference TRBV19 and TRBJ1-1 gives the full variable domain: DGGITQSPKYLFRKEGQNVTLSCEQNLNHDAMYWYRQDPGQGLRLIYYSQIVNDFQKGDIAEGYSVSREKKESFPLTVTSAQKNPTAFYLCASSMGLAEAFFGQGTRLTVV.

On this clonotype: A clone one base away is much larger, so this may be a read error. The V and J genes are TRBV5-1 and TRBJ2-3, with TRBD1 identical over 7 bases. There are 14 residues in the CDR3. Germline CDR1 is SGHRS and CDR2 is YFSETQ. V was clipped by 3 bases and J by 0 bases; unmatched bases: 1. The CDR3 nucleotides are TGCGCCAGCAGCTGGGACAGCAGCACAGATACGCAGTATTTT. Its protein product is CASSWDSSTDTQYF.

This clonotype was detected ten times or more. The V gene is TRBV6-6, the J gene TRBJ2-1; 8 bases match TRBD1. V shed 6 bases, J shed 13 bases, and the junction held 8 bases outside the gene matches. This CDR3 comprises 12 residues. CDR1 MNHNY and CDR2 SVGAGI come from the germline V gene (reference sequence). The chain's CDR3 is CASSHGQGGQFF. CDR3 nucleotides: TGTGCCAGCAGCCACGGACAGGGAGGACAGTTCTTC.